The 28 T cell receptor beta chains below all came from one sample that was sequenced in a study of long-term antiretroviral therapy in people with HIV. Runs used v3.0 of the immunoSEQ assay and were done at survey level. The data were produced by immunoSEQ multiplex PCR, yet TCRdb's version contains in-frame clones alone and is incomplete. The data show around 29,000 clones, approximately 95% seen once. The sample was unsorted PBMCs, taken 5.3 years after starting antiretroviral therapy. These TCRs come from a man younger than 45 with HIV.

A note on this clone: Compared with germline, one end of the junction differs, possibly owing to a read error. This chain links TRBV19 with TRBJ1-5, with unresolved D. The CDR3 sequence is 13 residues long. Germline CDR1 LNHDA, CDR2 SQIVND (reference sequence). The CDR3 coding sequence is TGTGCCAGTAGCATAGAGGGAAATCAGCCCCAGCATTTT. Translating it yields CASSIEGNQPQHF.

The chain carries TRBV4-2 and TRBJ2-7; either TRBD1 or TRBD2 may supply D (6 bases each). V lost 0 bases and J lost 2, with 11 bases in between. Germline lookup yields CDR1 LGHNA and CDR2 YNFKEQ. The CDR3 has 15 residues. The CDR3 spells CASSQENGGPYEQYF. In DNA, the CDR3 is TGTGCCAGCAGCCAAGAGAACGGGGGCCCCTACGAGCAGTACTTC.

The rearrangement links TRBV6-5 to TRBJ2-3; D is perhaps TRBD1 or TRBD2 (7 bases each). The CDR3 is 15 amino acids. Germline CDR1 and CDR2: MNHEY and SVGAGI. Trimming left V 4 bases short and J 5 bases short, with 16 bases between. The CDR3 bases are TGTGCCAGCAGTTCAGGGGGAGGGCCAGGAGATACGCAGTATTTT. It translates to CASSSGGGPGDTQYF.

The V gene is TRBV11-2, the J gene TRBJ2-1; 14 nucleotides align to TRBD2. Trimming removed 3 bases from V and 7 bases from J; junction bases left unmatched: 2. This CDR3 has 15 residues. Germline loops: CDR1 SGHAT, CDR2 FQNNGV. CDR3 nucleotides: TGTGCCAGCAGCTTGGGACTAGCGGGAGTTAATGAGCAGTTCTTC. This encodes CASSLGLAGVNEQFF.

V gene TRBV9 combines with J gene TRBJ2-7, with TRBD2 matching over 7 bases. The CDR3 runs to 16 residues. Germline CDR1 is SGDLS and CDR2 is YYNGEE. The junction had 12 bases not matched to a gene; V was cut back by 1 base and J by 5 bases. CDR3 region: CASSVNQWEGGNEQYF. CDR3 nucleotides: TGTGCCAGCAGCGTAAACCAGTGGGAGGGCGGCAACGAGCAGTACTTC.

The chain is built from TRBV4-2 and TRBJ2-7, with TRBD1 matching over 7 bases. Germline V CDR1 and CDR2: LGHNA, YNFKEQ. This CDR3 region has 16 residues. V lost 1 base, J lost 2 bases, and 8 bases stayed unmatched. CDR3 DNA: TGTGCCAGCAGCCAAGGACAGACAGGGAACCCCTACGAGCAGTACTTC. This encodes CASSQGQTGNPYEQYF.

The CDR3 bases are TGTGCCAGCAGCTTCTCGTACACCGGGGAGCTGTTTTTT. It yields the protein CASSFSYTGELFF. The chain has TRBV11-3 and TRBJ2-2, with no clear D. Germline CDR1 reads SGHNT; CDR2 reads YENEEA. This CDR3 spans 13 amino acids. Trimming removed 3 bases at V and 3 bases at J, with 5 bases between.

The CDR3 region has the DNA TGTGCCAGCAGTCACCTAATGAAAGGACAGGACTTCTCTGGGGCCAACGTCCTGACTTTC. Translation: CASSHLMKGQDFSGANVLTF. The chain is built from TRBV6-4 and TRBJ2-6; TRBD1 agrees at 7 bases. The CDR3 spans 20 residues. Germline V lookup: CDR1 MRHNA, CDR2 SNTAGT. Losses at the gene ends were 5 bases for V and 0 bases for J; bases not matched to a gene: 16.

This chain links TRBV30 with TRBJ1-5; perhaps TRBD1 as D (6 bases). The CDR3 contains 13 residues. Trimming took 5 bases from V and 5 from J, leaving 13 bases between them. Germline V CDR1 and CDR2: GTSNPN, SVGIG (reference sequence). This CDR3 reads CAWDPGEDQPQHF. CDR3 nucleotides: TGTGCCTGGGATCCAGGGGAAGATCAGCCCCAGCATTTT.

J is TRBJ2-5 and V is TRBV28; 10 positions agree with TRBD1. This CDR3 is built from 15 residues. V shed 6 bases, J shed 4 bases, and the junction held 8 bases outside the gene matches. Germline CDR1 and CDR2: MDHEN and SYDVKM. The CDR3: CASSLGDRGAETQYF. The CDR3 region has the DNA TGTGCCAGCAGCCTGGGGGACAGGGGTGCAGAGACCCAGTACTTC.

This rearrangement joins TRBV25-1 to TRBJ1-1, with TRBD1 as a possible D gene (6 bases). V shed 1 base and J shed 2 bases, with 11 bases lying between them. Germline V gene sequence: CDR1 MGHDK, CDR2 SYGVNS. The CDR3 consists of 15 residues. CDR3 sequence reads: CASSESSGENTEAFF. CDR3 DNA sequence: TGTGCCAGCAGTGAATCGTCAGGGGAAAACACTGAAGCTTTCTTT.

V is TRBV29-1 and J is TRBJ2-1; 10 bases are shared with TRBD1. Germline V lookup: CDR1 SQVTM, CDR2 ANQGSEA. This CDR3 has 15 amino acids. The J segment lost 2 bases and the V segment lost 6 bases, leaving 7 bases of the junction unmatched. Here the CDR3 reads CSVTGTGVAYNEQFF. CDR3 sequence (DNA): TGCAGCGTGACCGGGACAGGGGTAGCCTACAATGAGCAGTTCTTC.

In this sample, this clone turned up once. This chain joins TRBV30 and TRBJ2-7; unclear D gene. Trimming shortened V by 4 bases and J by 0 bases, and 10 bases separated the two germline ends. Germline V gene sequence: CDR1 GTSNPN, CDR2 SVGIG (reference sequence). The CDR3 has 13 amino acids. The DNA for the CDR3 is TGTGCCTGGAATCGGGCAGTCTCCTACGAGCAGTACTTC. The encoded protein is CAWNRAVSYEQYF.

The table lists this clone with a count of one. V usage is TRBV7-8 and J usage is TRBJ2-1, with D tentatively TRBD2 (6 bases). Germline assignment: CDR1 SGHVS and CDR2 FQNEAQ. V was trimmed by 5 bases and J by 3 bases, leaving 17 bases between them. The CDR3 runs 16 residues. CDR3 sequence: CASSPVVGEDYNEQFF. For the CDR3, the DNA is TGTGCCAGCAGCCCCGTGGTGGGGGAGGACTACAATGAGCAGTTCTTC.

This chain uses TRBV7-3 with TRBJ1-3; D remains ambiguous. CDR1 is SGHTA, CDR2 FQGTGA, per germline. V was clipped by 2 bases and J by 0 bases, with 8 bases between them. The CDR3 has 15 amino acids. In DNA, the CDR3 is TGTGCCAGCAGCTTAGAGGTCAGCTCTGGAAACACCATATATTTT. Translated, it gives CASSLEVSSGNTIYF.

V and J are TRBV6-5 and TRBJ1-6, with D perhaps matching TRBD1 (5 bases). The ends were cut back, 2 bases at V and 7 bases at J, with 15 bases in the middle. The CDR3 covers 16 residues. Germline CDR1 and CDR2: MNHEY and SVGAGI. CDR3 DNA: TGTGCCAGCAGTTACCTCTTTGAGGGGAGGAATTCACCCCTCCACTTT. This gives the protein CASSYLFEGRNSPLHF.

This chain uses TRBV7-9 with TRBJ2-7, with 13 nucleotides matching TRBD2. Germline CDR1 reads SEHNR; CDR2 reads FQNEAQ (reference sequence). J gave up 2 bases and V 6 bases, and 4 bases lay outside the gene matches. This CDR3 comprises 15 residues. The CDR3 reads CASSSGLAGAYEQYF. DNA of the CDR3: TGTGCCAGCAGTTCTGGACTAGCGGGAGCCTACGAGCAGTACTTC.

The chain uses TRBV11-3 and TRBJ2-7, with 11 bases identical to TRBD2. This CDR3 is 20 amino acids long. Germline values: CDR1 SGHNT, CDR2 YENEEA. J lost 6 bases, V lost 6 bases, and 25 bases had no gene match. CDR3 amino acids: CASSSLETSGESLPRSEQYF. The CDR3 region has the DNA TGTGCCAGCAGTTCATTAGAGACTAGCGGGGAATCCCTTCCTCGTAGCGAGCAGTACTTC.

The rearrangement joins TRBV6-1 to TRBJ1-4; D gene uncertain. The CDR3 sequence is 14 residues long. Germline CDR1 reads MNHNS; CDR2 reads SASEGT. Trimming removed 0 bases at V and 5 bases at J, with 7 bases between. CDR3 nucleotides: TGTGCCAGCAGTGAAGCGGCGAGGAATGAAAAACTGTTTTTT. The encoded protein is CASSEAARNEKLFF.

The V and J genes are TRBV28 and TRBJ1-1, with D unresolved. Germline CDR1 MDHEN, CDR2 SYDVKM. The V end lost 5 bases, the J end lost 11 bases, and 12 bases lay between the germline ends. This CDR3 contains 11 residues. As DNA, the CDR3 is TGTGCCAGCAGTATAGCCGTTAGGGCTTTCTTT. This codes for CASSIAVRAFF.

The CDR3 bases are TGTGCCAGCAGCGTAGAGGGTAGCGGGGGGGCCAATGAGCAGTTCTTC. This codes for CASSVEGSGGANEQFF. The chain couples TRBV9 to TRBJ2-1; 11 nucleotides agree with TRBD2. The CDR3 sequence is 16 residues long. Trimming at V came to 0 bases and at J to 6 bases, leaving 5 bases not matched to a gene. Germline V lookup: CDR1 SGDLS, CDR2 YYNGEE.

The rearrangement links TRBV7-9 to TRBJ2-5; perhaps TRBD1 as D (6 bases). The CDR3 totals 15 residues. V was cut by 5 bases and J by 5 bases, with 18 bases left in between. Per the germline V gene, CDR1 is SEHNR and CDR2 is FQNEAQ (reference sequence). The CDR3 bases are TGTGCCAGCAGCGACAGGAGGCTAGCTCCCGAGACCCAGTACTTC. Protein: CASSDRRLAPETQYF.

The rearrangement joins TRBV5-1 to TRBJ2-3; D possibly corresponds to TRBD1 (6 bases). The germline V and J ends were trimmed by 5 bases and 3 bases, with 13 bases remaining between them. CDR1 and CDR2 (germline): SGHRS, YFSETQ. The CDR3 loop spans 14 amino acids. CDR3 sequence reads: CASRLVQGTDTQYF. CDR3 in DNA: TGCGCCAGCAGGTTAGTCCAGGGGACAGATACGCAGTATTTT. Drawing the rest from reference TRBV5-1 and TRBJ2-3, the complete variable domain is KAGVTQTPRYLIKTRGQQVTLSCSPISGHRSVSWYQQTPGQGLQFLFEYFSETQRNKGNFPGRFSGRQFSNSRSEMNVSTLELGDSALYLCASRLVQGTDTQYFGPGTRLTVL.

The V call is TRBV10-3, the J call TRBJ2-1, with unresolved D. The CDR3 covers 12 residues. V was cut by 4 bases and J by 7 bases, with 8 bases left in between. From germline, CDR1 is ENHRY and CDR2 SYGVKD. In DNA, the CDR3 is TGTGCCATCAGTGGAAAAGGAAATGAGCAGTTCTTC. Residues: CAISGKGNEQFF.

The chain carries TRBV4-3 and TRBJ2-1; 7 nucleotides line up with TRBD2. J was trimmed by 6 bases and V by 4 bases; bases with no gene match: 6. Germline V gives CDR1 LGHNA, CDR2 YSLEER. The CDR3 length is 14 residues. The DNA of the CDR3 is TGCGCCAGCAGCCCAGAGCGGGGTCTCAATGAGCAGTTCTTC. Encoded protein: CASSPERGLNEQFF.

The V and J genes are TRBV4-3 and TRBJ2-7; 13 positions match TRBD2. After removal of 4 bases from V and 4 bases from J, the junction contained 10 bases not matched to a gene. From germline, CDR1 is LGHNA and CDR2 YSLEER. The CDR3 loop spans 17 amino acids. As DNA, the CDR3 is TGCGCCAGCAGCCCTTCTAGGACTAGCGGGAGAAAGTACGAGCAGTACTTC. It translates to CASSPSRTSGRKYEQYF.

The gene calls are TRBV2 and TRBJ1-3, with D possibly matching TRBD1 (5 bases). Germline CDR1 is SNHLY and CDR2 is FYNNEI. Trimming left V 2 bases short and J 4 bases short, with 12 bases between. The CDR3 length is 15 residues. The CDR3 loop is CASSEQGRIGNTIYF. CDR3 DNA: TGTGCCAGCAGTGAACAGGGTAGAATAGGAAACACCATATATTTT.

CDR3 nucleotides: TGTGCCAGCCCGCGGGGGACTTACCTGGTGTACGAGCAGTACTTC. Protein: CASPRGTYLVYEQYF. The V call is TRBV6-5, the J call TRBJ2-7, with TRBD2 identical over 7 bases. Germline CDR1 reads MNHEY; CDR2 reads SVGAGI. V shed 8 bases, J shed 4 bases, and the junction held 14 bases outside the gene matches. This CDR3 spans 15 amino acids.